Below are 21 T cell receptor beta chains sequenced from a single sample in a study of control samples from healthy donors and cancer patients. This table comes from immunoSEQ multiplex PCR, and its TCRdb copy is limited to in-frame clones, with some not included. The sample lists 150,000 to 200,000 clones, more than 80% occurring once. What was sequenced was blood. These receptors were obtained from a man aged 25 to 40 in good health.

The genes are TRBV15 and TRBJ1-2; 10 nucleotides align to TRBD1. This CDR3 has 15 amino acids. V was clipped by 0 bases and J by 8 bases; unmatched bases: 6. CDR1 LNHNV and CDR2 YYDKDF come from the germline V gene (reference sequence). The CDR3 DNA sequence: TGTGCCACCAGCAGAGATAATGGACAGGGGGTCGGCTACACCTTC. It encodes CATSRDNGQGVGYTF.

This clone came up once. The chain couples TRBV6-6 to TRBJ1-1; no reliable D call. V was pared by 6 bases and J by 5 bases, with 10 bases between. Looked up from germline, CDR1 is MNHNY and CDR2 is SVGAGI (reference sequence). This CDR3 has 12 amino acids. The CDR3 reads CASSERGTEAFF. CDR3 nucleotides: TGTGCCAGCAGCGAGAGAGGGACTGAAGCTTTCTTT.

Here the CDR3 DNA reads TGTGCCATCAGTGAGTGGAAGCGAGTCTCGGATACGCAGTATTTT. Its protein product is CAISEWKRVSDTQYF. The rearrangement joins TRBV10-3 to TRBJ2-3, with D uncertain. Per germline, CDR1 ENHRY and CDR2 SYGVKD. The CDR3 spans 15 residues. Trimming pared 1 base from V and 6 bases from J, leaving 14 bases between.

This rearrangement joins TRBV11-1 to TRBJ2-1; 8 bases match TRBD2. CDR3 length equals 16 residues. In germline, CDR1 is SGHAT, CDR2 FQDESV (reference sequence). Trimming removed 5 bases from V and 2 bases from J; junction bases left unmatched: 8. Written as DNA, the CDR3 is TGTGCCAGCAGCCCGAGACTAGCGAGAGCCTACAATGAGCAGTTCTTC. Encoded protein: CASSPRLARAYNEQFF.

This clone showed up just once. The chain is built from TRBV6-6 and TRBJ2-7; 10 positions agree with TRBD1. Germline lookup yields CDR1 MNHNY and CDR2 SVGAGI (reference sequence). Losses at the gene ends were 0 bases for V and 2 bases for J; bases not matched to a gene: 1. CDR3 size: 15 residues. The CDR3 DNA sequence: TGTGCCAGCAGTTACTCCGGACAGGGGGCCTACGAGCAGTACTTC. It encodes CASSYSGQGAYEQYF.

The V gene is TRBV30, the J gene TRBJ1-4; no clear D gene. Trimming pared 2 bases from V and 4 bases from J, leaving 8 bases between. Germline CDR1 is GTSNPN and CDR2 is SVGIG (reference sequence). CDR3 size: 13 residues. As DNA, the CDR3 is TGTGCCTGGAGTATGGGTTTTAATGAAAAACTGTTTTTT. Its protein product is CAWSMGFNEKLFF.

The chain joins TRBV6-4 to TRBJ1-2; D is perhaps TRBD1 (5 bases). This CDR3 comprises 14 residues. V was pared by 2 bases and J by 4 bases, with 11 bases between. Germline CDR1 MRHNA, CDR2 SNTAGT. The CDR3 DNA reads as TGTGCCAGCAGTGACCCCGGGAGGGGCTATGGCTACACCTTC. Translation gives CASSDPGRGYGYTF.

Points on this clone: Other DNA sequences in the sample encode the same CDR3. The chain recombines TRBV3-1 (or the pseudogene TRBV3-2) with TRBJ2-7; D unresolved. Germline CDR1 and CDR2: LGHDT and YNNKEL (reference sequence). The CDR3 is made up of 12 amino acids. V was cut by 4 bases and J by 4 bases, with 8 bases left in between. DNA for the CDR3: TGTGCCAGCAGCCGCTCAGGATACGAGCAGTACTTC. Protein sequence: CASSRSGYEQYF.

The chain has TRBV5-1 and TRBJ1-6; TRBD1 might be the D (6 bases). Germline values: CDR1 SGHRS, CDR2 YFSETQ. This CDR3 has 15 residues. Trimming pared 4 bases from V and 5 bases from J, leaving 13 bases between. CDR3 region: CASSRWTDNNSPLHF. The CDR3 nucleotides are TGCGCCAGCAGCCGATGGACAGACAATAATTCACCCCTCCACTTT.

This clone came up a few times. The chain employs TRBV14 and TRBJ1-6, with D hard to call. V was clipped by 3 bases and J by 2 bases, with 11 bases between them. The germline V gene has CDR1 SGHDN and CDR2 FVKESK. This CDR3 has 16 amino acids. CDR3 protein: CASSHEGWPYNSPLHF. As DNA, the CDR3 is TGTGCCAGCAGCCATGAGGGTTGGCCCTATAATTCACCCCTCCACTTT.

The chain recombines TRBV7-6 with TRBJ1-2; 10 bases are shared with TRBD1. Germline-derived CDR1 and CDR2 are SGHVS and FNYEAQ. The J segment lost 8 bases and the V segment lost 5 bases, leaving 17 bases of the junction unmatched. CDR3 length: 17 amino acids. The DNA of the CDR3 is TGTGCCAGCAGCGAGCTATCCGGGACAGGGGAGTTGAGGGGCTACACCTTC. This translates into CASSELSGTGELRGYTF. The full variable domain, in which reference TRBV7-6 and TRBJ1-2 provide the parts outside the CDR3, is GAGVSQSPRYKVTKRGQDVALRCDPISGHVSLYWYRQALGQGPEFLTYFNYEAQQDKSGLPNDRFSAERPEGSISTLTIQRTEQRDSAMYRCASSELSGTGELRGYTFGSGTRLTVV.

The chain joins TRBV5-1 to TRBJ2-1; 8 bases match TRBD1. This CDR3 is 17 amino acids long. The germline CDR1 and CDR2 sequences are SGHRS and YFSETQ. The ends lost 0 bases at V and 2 bases at J; junction bases unmatched: 7. CDR3 coding DNA: TGCGCCAGCAGCTTGGCCCGGGACAGGTGGGCCTACAATGAGCAGTTCTTC. This encodes CASSLARDRWAYNEQFF.

The chain uses TRBV19 and TRBJ1-2; TRBD1 is a possible D gene (6 bases). Germline CDR1 is LNHDA and CDR2 is SQIVND (reference sequence). V lost 6 bases to trimming and J lost 6 bases, with 8 bases between them. The CDR3 has 11 residues. The CDR3 sequence is CASSKGDGYTF. The CDR3 DNA is TGTGCCAGTAGCAAGGGGGATGGCTACACCTTC.

This clone was seen just once. The V call is TRBV5-1, the J call TRBJ2-1; 12 bases are a match to TRBD2. Germline V gene data show CDR1 as SGHRS and CDR2 as YFSETQ. Trimming took 4 bases from V and 9 from J; bases not matched to a gene: 11. The CDR3 is 16 residues long. The CDR3 bases are TGCGCCAGCAGCCCCCGGCCGGGGACTAGCGGGTTTGAGCAGTTCTTC. It codes for CASSPRPGTSGFEQFF.

In nucleotides, the CDR3 is TGTGCCAGCAGTTCGTGGACAGGGGGCTCCTACGAGCAGTACTTC. It codes for CASSSWTGGSYEQYF. The V gene is TRBV27, the J gene TRBJ2-7; 10 nucleotides match TRBD1. The ends lost 4 bases at V and 0 bases at J; junction bases unmatched: 3. The CDR3 extends over 15 amino acids. Germline V gene lookup returns CDR1 MNHEY and CDR2 SMNVEV (reference sequence).

V is TRBV27 and J is TRBJ1-4; D uncertain. This CDR3 spans 14 amino acids. The V end was cut by 6 bases, the J end by 8 bases, with 16 bases between. CDR1 and CDR2 from the germline V gene are MNHEY and SMNVEV (reference sequence). The CDR3 region has the DNA TGTGCCAGCAGCCTCACCCTAACCGCAGAAAAACTGTTTTTT. Protein product: CASSLTLTAEKLFF.

The V gene is TRBV5-3, the J gene TRBJ2-3; 7 bases fit TRBD1. TRBV5-3 is known as an ORF, though its function is uncertain. The CDR3 length is 16 residues. V lost 5 bases and J lost 3; bases outside the gene matches: 12. The CDR3 is CARRRLRDSRTDTQYF. The CDR3 DNA is TGTGCCAGAAGGAGACTTCGGGACAGTCGAACAGATACGCAGTATTTT.

The chain has TRBV6-5 and TRBJ1-3, with D uncertain. Germline assignment: CDR1 MNHEY and CDR2 SVGAGI. CDR3 length: 14 amino acids. With 6 bases removed from V and 8 bases from J, the gap between germline ends came to 17 bases. CDR3 amino acids: CASRLEAGAYTIYF. The CDR3 DNA follows: TGTGCCAGCAGACTTGAAGCGGGTGCGTACACCATATATTTT.

This clone showed up just once. The V call is TRBV2, the J call TRBJ1-6, with 8 bases identical to TRBD1. Germline assignment: CDR1 SNHLY and CDR2 FYNNEI. The CDR3 spans 15 residues. With V trimmed by 6 bases and J by 5 bases, 6 bases remained unmatched. Here the CDR3 reads CASRDGTGDNSPLHF. The CDR3, as DNA: TGTGCCAGCAGGGATGGGACAGGCGATAATTCACCCCTCCACTTT.

This clone was counted a few times. This chain joins TRBV27 and TRBJ2-2, with TRBD2 matching over 7 bases. The CDR3 spans 14 residues. Germline-derived CDR1 and CDR2 are MNHEY and SMNVEV (reference sequence). V trimming: 6 bases; J trimming: 2 bases; junction bases outside the gene matches: 3. Here the CDR3 reads CASRLARNTGELFF. As DNA, the CDR3 is TGTGCCAGCAGACTAGCGAGAAACACCGGGGAGCTGTTTTTT.

The CDR3 region is CASSQDLAGTGELFF. The CDR3 bases are TGTGCCAGCAGCCAAGACTTGGCCGGGACCGGGGAGCTGTTTTTT. This chain links TRBV3-1 (or the pseudogene TRBV3-2) with TRBJ2-2; D is ambiguous. CDR1 and CDR2 (germline): LGHDT, YNNKEL (reference sequence). V was trimmed by 0 bases and J by 5 bases, leaving 10 bases between them. The CDR3 contains 15 residues.